This TCR beta chain was profiled in a study of T cell clones after liver transplantation. Thawed unstimulated PBMCs were FACS-sorted by CD3, CD4 and CD8 into two populations. The V gene lost 3 bases and the J gene lost 6 bases, with 14 bases spanning the gap. Germline V CDR1 and CDR2: LNHDA, SQIVND (reference sequence). There are 15 residues in the CDR3. Libraries were prepared by immunoSEQ multiplex PCR; TCRdb keeps only in-frame clonotypes and omits some of them. The table records roughly 100,000 clones, 75% to 90% of them present only once. Sample: CD4+ T cells from blood, taken before liver transplant. This TCR derives from a human donor who received a liver transplant. The rearrangement links TRBV19 to TRBJ1-4, with D tentatively TRBD1 (5 bases). Here the CDR3 reads CASSIQGVQDEKLFF. The CDR3 DNA sequence: TGTGCCAGTAGTATCCAGGGCGTTCAGGATGAAAAACTGTTTTTT.